This T cell receptor (beta chain) was recorded in a study of blood T cell repertoires in COVID-19. Clones were sequenced by immunoSEQ multiplex PCR, and TCRdb holds only the in-frame ones, with some missing. The table lists about 12,000 clones, less than 85% of them singletons. Trimming stripped 5 bases from V and 4 bases from J, with 26 bases between. The CDR3 length is 18 residues. CDR1 is LNHDA and CDR2 is SQIVND in the germline V gene (reference sequence). This receptor was obtained from a human donor in a cohort sampled during active COVID-19. Sample: peripheral blood. This chain links TRBV19 with TRBJ1-1; tentatively, D is TRBD1 (6 bases). This chain's CDR3 is CASSLRRREGGSGTEAFF. The CDR3 coding sequence is TGTGCCAGTAGTCTCCGCCGGAGGGAGGGGGGATCAGGCACTGAAGCTTTCTTT.